This TCR beta chain was sequenced in a study of blood T cell repertoires in COVID-19. Study as a whole: The cDNA or gDNA used as material had been derived from T cells, B-cell-depleted T cells, or PBMCs.

TCRdb's table, derived via immunoSEQ multiplex PCR, lists solely in-frame clones and lacks some. The table shows under 75,000 clones, with roughly 90% occurring only once. J was trimmed by 7 bases and V by 1 base; bases with no gene match: 6. The CDR3 has 15 residues. Germline V gene data show CDR1 as SGHTS and CDR2 as YDEGEE. The V and J genes are TRBV5-8 and TRBJ2-1; TRBD1 matches 9 bases. The TCR was taken from a man younger than 40 with acute or convalescent COVID-19. Sequencing used peripheral blood. DNA for the CDR3: TGTGCCAGCAGCTTGCGGGACAGGGCTTGGAATGAGCAGTTCTTC. Its translation is CASSLRDRAWNEQFF.